A selection of T cell receptor beta chains follows, all from one sample in a study of graft-versus-host responses after intestinal transplantation. Repertoires were generated with immunoSEQ multiplex PCR, while TCRdb's copy carries only in-frame clones and drops some. The sample comprises 41,000 or so clones, about 95% of which are singletons, and 0.5% to 0.55% rests with the top ten. The antigens these receptors bind are not known. The sequencing used unstimulated CD8+ T cells sorted from spleen or lymph node cells, collected before transplant. The receptors originated from a human donor who was the organ donor for an intestinal transplant. Both conserved end residues are part of each CDR3. Clone size is shown for a subset of rows, as once, few, many or a class of expanded clone.

abundance: once; v_gene: TRBV7-9; CDR3aa: CASSQPGLALHEQFF
abundance: once; v_gene: TRBV7-9; CDR3aa: CASSFGPATGYQETQYF
abundance: -; v_gene: TRBV6-1; CDR3aa: CASSWVEEETQYF
abundance: -; v_gene: TRBV6-9; CDR3aa: CASSLAGGNQPQHF
abundance: -; v_gene: TRBV11-2; CDR3aa: CASSLEPLPQRATNEKLFF
abundance: -; v_gene: TRBV6-1; CDR3aa: CASSESGGGAYNEQFF
abundance: -; v_gene: TRBV10-1; CDR3aa: CASSESPDNNNEQFF
abundance: -; v_gene: TRBV4-1; CDR3aa: CASSPRGGADTQYF
abundance: -; v_gene: TRBV4-1; CDR3aa: CASSYRRDNTGELFF
abundance: -; v_gene: TRBV4-3; CDR3aa: CASSQDTGLAYYEQYF
abundance: -; v_gene: TRBV19; CDR3aa: CASSMVSPTGELFF
abundance: -; v_gene: TRBV9; CDR3aa: CASSVDVGAYNEQFF
abundance: -; v_gene: TRBV19; CDR3aa: CASSIWGRDEKLFF
abundance: -; v_gene: TRBV20-1; CDR3aa: CSALKDEQYF
abundance: -; v_gene: TRBV9; CDR3aa: CASSVDGDSYEQYF
abundance: -; v_gene: TRBV19; CDR3aa: CASSASQGSYGYTF
abundance: -; v_gene: TRBV15; CDR3aa: CATSRTRFYGYTF
abundance: -; v_gene: TRBV19; CDR3aa: CASSIPAGFDEQFF